This is a list of T cell receptor beta chains from one sample in a study of blood T cell repertoires in COVID-19. This table comes from immunoSEQ multiplex PCR, and its TCRdb copy is limited to in-frame clones, with some not included. The table shows about 300,000 clones, with 70% to 90% occurring only once. The sequenced sample was peripheral blood. These receptors all stem from a man between 18 and 35 years old who had recovered from COVID-19. The CDR3 runs from the conserved cysteine through the conserved F or W. Each record gives: clone size, J gene, V gene, D gene, CDR3 DNA, CDR3 protein. D genes are given only for firm matches. The size entry is marked missing in some rows and otherwise reads once, few, many or a size class.

>once|TRBJ1-2|TRBV3-1/TRBV3-2|.
TGTGCCAGCAGCCAAGGGGCTGAAGCTAACTATGGCTACACCTTC
CASSQGAEANYGYTF
>few|TRBJ2-5|TRBV14|.
TGTGCCAGCAGCACACAGGGAGGGGAGACCCAGTACTTC
CASSTQGGETQYF
>.|TRBJ1-4|TRBV12-5|TRBD1
TGTGCTAGTGGTTTGGTACTACGGGACAGGGGCGAAAAACTGTTTTTT
CASGLVLRDRGEKLFF
>.|TRBJ2-7|TRBV12-3/TRBV12-4|.
TGTGCCAGCAGTCCCATCTCCTACGAGCAGTACTTC
CASSPISYEQYF
>.|TRBJ2-5|TRBV18|TRBD2
TGTGCCAGCTCAAAGGCTAGCGGGAGGTTAGAGACCCAGTACTTC
CASSKASGRLETQYF
>once|TRBJ1-3|TRBV19|TRBD1
TGTGCCAGTAGTATTTGGGGACAGGTCGGAAAAGGAAACACCATATATTTT
CASSIWGQVGKGNTIYF
>few|TRBJ2-1|TRBV7-9|TRBD1
TGTGCCAGCAGCGACAGGGGTTCGGTTTACGAGCAGTTCTTC
CASSDRGSVYEQFF
>.|TRBJ1-1|TRBV14|TRBD1
TGTGCCAGCAGCCCTAGGGAGGGACAGGGTAAATATGAAGCTTTCTTT
CASSPREGQGKYEAFF
>.|TRBJ1-1|TRBV19|.
TGTGCCAGTAGTATAAGCGGACTGAACACTGAAGCTTTCTTT
CASSISGLNTEAFF
>.|TRBJ1-5|TRBV6-2/TRBV6-3|.
TGTGCCAGCAGTTACAACCCCGGGACCCGAGGGGGTCAGCCCCAGCATTTT
CASSYNPGTRGGQPQHF
>.|TRBJ2-2|TRBV9|TRBD1
TGTGCCAGCTCTACCGGGACAGGGGGTACCGGGGAGCTGTTTTTT
CASSTGTGGTGELFF
>.|TRBJ1-1|TRBV4-3|TRBD1
TGCGCCAGCAGCCGCACCGGGACAGTAAACACTGAAGCTTTCTTT
CASSRTGTVNTEAFF
>.|TRBJ2-1|TRBV27|TRBD2
TGTGCCAGCAGTGGACTAGTAAACTCCTACAATGAGCAGTTCTTC
CASSGLVNSYNEQFF
>.|TRBJ2-7|TRBV18|TRBD1
TGTGCCAGCTCACCCGGGACAGTCGTCTACGAGCAGTACTTC
CASSPGTVVYEQYF
>.|TRBJ2-2|TRBV5-1|TRBD1
TGCGCCAGCAGCTTCCTAGAGGGACAGACCAACACCGGGGAGCTGTTTTTT
CASSFLEGQTNTGELFF
>.|TRBJ1-4|TRBV6-6|.
TGTGCCAGCAGGACGGGACAAACGGTCGAAAAACTGTTTTTT
CASRTGQTVEKLFF
>.|TRBJ2-1|TRBV30|TRBD1
TGTGCCTGGAGTGGGCAGGACAGGGGGGTTCAGCAGTTCTTC
CAWSGQDRGVQQFF
>.|TRBJ1-1|TRBV6-2/TRBV6-3|.
TGTGCCAGCAGTTACAGCCCCTCAGAAGCTTTCTTT
CASSYSPSEAFF
>.|TRBJ2-3|TRBV29-1|TRBD2
TGCAGCGTGTCGGGACTAGCGGGAGGAGATACGCAGTATTTT
CSVSGLAGGDTQYF
>.|TRBJ1-3|TRBV12-3/TRBV12-4|TRBD1
TGTGCCAGCACCCGGACAGGGGGAAACACCATATATTTT
CASTRTGGNTIYF
>.|TRBJ1-6|TRBV6-1|.
TGTGCCAGCAGTGAATTGGGCACTGGGCTTGGTTCACCCCTCCACTTT
CASSELGTGLGSPLHF
>.|TRBJ1-1|TRBV10-3|.
TGTGCCATCAGTGACAGGGATGAAGCTTTCTTT
CAISDRDEAFF
>.|TRBJ2-1|TRBV9|TRBD2
TGTGCCAGCAGCGACCAGCGGGAGGGCCTTAGGAATGAGCAGTTCTTC
CASSDQREGLRNEQFF
>once|TRBJ2-7|TRBV6-5|TRBD1
TGTGCCAGCAGCAAGGGACAGGGGGCCTACGAGCAGTACTTC
CASSKGQGAYEQYF
>.|TRBJ2-3|TRBV19|.
TGTGCCAGTAAGTTAGGCGGGGGCTCCACAGATACGCAGTATTTT
CASKLGGGSTDTQYF
>few|TRBJ2-7|TRBV2|TRBD2
TGTGCCAGCAGTGAAACCTCTCCTAGCGGGGACTCGTCGCGGTACTTC
CASSETSPSGDSSRYF
>.|TRBJ2-6|TRBV6-2/TRBV6-3|.
TGTGCCAGCAGTTACGTCTACTCTGGGGCCAACGTCCTGACTTTC
CASSYVYSGANVLTF
>.|TRBJ1-2|TRBV2|.
TGTGCCAGCAGCCTGGGACTAGGCGTTGGCTACACCTTC
CASSLGLGVGYTF
>.|TRBJ2-3|TRBV27|TRBD1
TGTGCCAGCAGTTCCCGACAGGGGCCAGATACGCAGTATTTT
CASSSRQGPDTQYF
>.|TRBJ1-4|TRBV3-1/TRBV3-2|TRBD1
TGTGCCAGCAGCCTACCGGGACAGGGGAGAGAAAAACTGTTTTTT
CASSLPGQGREKLFF
>.|TRBJ2-7|TRBV6-5|TRBD2
TGTGCCAGCAGTTACTCGTCGCGGGGGATGTACGAGCAGTACTTC
CASSYSSRGMYEQYF
>.|TRBJ1-1|TRBV5-4|.
TGTGCCAGCAGCTTGGTTGCTGTGGCCACTGAAGCTTTCTTT
CASSLVAVATEAFF
>.|TRBJ1-5|TRBV19|TRBD1
TGTGCCAGCGGCCCTGGGCAGGGGGAGCAGCCCCAGCATTTT
CASGPGQGEQPQHF
>.|TRBJ1-6|TRBV6-6|.
TGTGCCGGTAGGGCGGACTCGAGTCCGGGTAATTCACCCCTCCACTTT
CAGRADSSPGNSPLHF
>.|TRBJ2-7|TRBV29-1|TRBD2
TGCAGCGTAGCCAGCGGGAGGGCCCCCGACGAGCAGTACTTC
CSVASGRAPDEQYF
>few|TRBJ1-5|TRBV27|.
TGTGCCAGCAGCCGAATCCGGACTCCGGGGGGCAATCAGCCCCAGCATTTT
CASSRIRTPGGNQPQHF
>.|TRBJ2-5|TRBV7-3|.
TGTGCCAGCAGCTTAGACGGGAACCAAGAGACCCAGTACTTC
CASSLDGNQETQYF
>.|TRBJ1-3|TRBV7-9|.
TGTGCCAGCAACGGACACTCGGGAAACACCATATATTTT
CASNGHSGNTIYF
>.|TRBJ1-2|TRBV19|.
TGTGCCAGTCAGCCGGCCTCAATACAGCGGATCTATGGCTACACCTTC
CASQPASIQRIYGYTF
>.|TRBJ1-1|TRBV20-1|.
TGCAGTGCTAGTCAGTGGAGGGTCACTGAAGCTTTCTTT
CSASQWRVTEAFF
>.|TRBJ2-3|TRBV19|.
TGTGCCAGTAGTATAGATAAGTTCCAGCCGTTCGAGGACACAGATACGCAGTATTTT
CASSIDKFQPFEDTDTQYF
>.|TRBJ1-3|TRBV18|.
TGTGCCAGCTCACCAACGAAGCCGTTAGTGAGCTCTGGAAACACCATATATTTT
CASSPTKPLVSSGNTIYF
>once|TRBJ2-3|TRBV10-2|TRBD2
TGCGCCAGCAGGCTAGCGGGGGGTACAGATACGCAGTATTTT
CASRLAGGTDTQYF
>few|TRBJ2-7|TRBV21-1|.
TGTGCCAGCAGCGGCCAGCGGGAGAGATACGAGCAGTACTTC
CASSGQRERYEQYF
>.|TRBJ2-1|TRBV19|.
TGTGCCAGTAGTATAGGGCCCCCCAGGGATGAGCAGTTCTTC
CASSIGPPRDEQFF
>.|TRBJ2-7|TRBV6-5|TRBD1
TGTGCCAGCAGCCCGGGACAGGGGGTCTCCTACGAGCAGTACTTC
CASSPGQGVSYEQYF
>.|TRBJ2-3|TRBV5-1|.
TGCGCCAGCAGCTTAACCCGGGGGACGCCCGCAGATACGCAGTATTTT
CASSLTRGTPADTQYF
>.|TRBJ2-3|TRBV6-5|.
TGTGCCAGCAGTTACTCGGGGGCGGCAGCCACAGATACGCAGTATTTT
CASSYSGAAATDTQYF
>once|TRBJ2-7|TRBV6-5|.
TGTGCCAGCAGTACAACCTACGAGCAGTACTTC
CASSTTYEQYF
>.|TRBJ1-3|TRBV4-3|.
TGCGCCAGCAGCCCGGGACTTGCTGGAAACACCATATATTTT
CASSPGLAGNTIYF
>.|TRBJ2-5|TRBV5-6|.
TGTGCCAGCAGCCTCGGACTACCTGAGACCCAGTACTTC
CASSLGLPETQYF
>.|TRBJ2-1|TRBV7-9|.
TGTGCCAGCAGCTTCAGGACACACAATGAGCAGTTCTTC
CASSFRTHNEQFF
>.|TRBJ2-7|TRBV6-5|.
TGTGCCAGCAGATCTGCTTTTAGCCCAGACTACGAGCAGTACTTC
CASRSAFSPDYEQYF
>.|TRBJ2-3|TRBV2|TRBD1
TGTGCCAGCAGTGAACAGGGGGCGACAGATACGCAGTATTTT
CASSEQGATDTQYF
>.|TRBJ2-4|TRBV2|.
TGTGCCAGCAGTGAGGTGGCAGAAAAAAACATTCAGTACTTC
CASSEVAEKNIQYF